This T cell receptor (beta chain) was captured in a study of early stage breast cancer tumors. Points from the study as a whole: Commonly generated sequences made up most enriched TCRB sequences shared between patients.

This CDR3 has 13 amino acids. Germline V CDR1 and CDR2: GTSNPN, SVGIG (reference sequence). The ends lost 5 bases at V and 3 bases at J; junction bases unmatched: 4. Produced via immunoSEQ multiplex PCR; TCRdb's table is partial and in-frame only. This table has about 24,000 clones, roughly 67% appearing once. Concerning this clone itself: Its antigen is unknown.

V gene TRBV30 combines with J gene TRBJ1-1; 9 bases are shared with TRBD1. The sample consisted of breast tumor tissue. This TCR derives from a person between 60 and 70 years old with breast cancer. The CDR3 region has the DNA TGTGCCTGGCTGGGGGACAGGGACACTGAAGCTTTCTTT. As protein: CAWLGDRDTEAFF.